Following are 18 T cell receptor beta chains from one sample sequenced in a study of blood T cell repertoires in COVID-19. The table came from immunoSEQ multiplex PCR; TCRdb's copy has only in-frame clones and leaves some out. Here the sample spans fewer than 50,000 clones, about four fifths being singletons. The sample comprised peripheral blood. These receptors all come from a man aged 40-50 years with active or convalescent COVID-19.

There are a few counts of this clone. The chain combines TRBV6-5 with TRBJ2-5; TRBD1 might be the D (5 bases). Germline V CDR1 and CDR2: MNHEY, SVGAGI. Between the trimmed V and J ends, which lost 8 bases and 4 bases, there was a span of 14 bases. The CDR3 runs 13 residues. The CDR3 here is CASEDLRGETQYF. For the CDR3, the DNA is TGTGCCAGCGAAGACTTAAGGGGAGAGACCCAGTACTTC.

J is TRBJ2-5 and V is TRBV24-1; D is perhaps TRBD2 (5 bases). This CDR3 spans 14 amino acids. Deletions cut 5 bases from V and 1 base from J, with 10 bases between. Germline V gene lookup returns CDR1 KGHDR and CDR2 SFDVKD. Here the CDR3 reads CATSGGLAQETQYF. The CDR3 bases are TGTGCCACCAGTGGCGGACTGGCCCAAGAGACCCAGTACTTC.

The chain couples TRBV7-2 to TRBJ1-4, with TRBD1 matching over 10 bases. With V trimmed by 4 bases and J by 7 bases, 6 bases remained unmatched. Germline V gives CDR1 SGHTA, CDR2 FQGNSA. The CDR3 length is 15 residues. The CDR3 region is CASSSRTGGSEKLFF. The CDR3 bases are TGTGCCAGCAGCTCAAGGACAGGGGGGAGTGAAAAACTGTTTTTT.

The CDR3 spells CASSLRQSYEQYF. The CDR3 DNA sequence: TGTGCCAGCAGTTTGAGACAGTCCTACGAGCAGTACTTC. The rearrangement uses TRBV27 and TRBJ2-7; maybe TRBD1 (5 bases). V was pared by 3 bases and J by 1 base, with 7 bases between. Germline loops: CDR1 MNHEY, CDR2 SMNVEV (reference sequence). The CDR3 is made up of 13 amino acids.

The chain joins TRBV4-1 to TRBJ2-3; tentative D call: TRBD2 (5 bases). The CDR3 sequence is 16 residues long. Looked up from germline, CDR1 is MGHRA and CDR2 is YSYEKL. V was shortened by 0 bases and J by 4 bases, with 14 bases between the two germline ends. The CDR3 DNA reads TGCGCCAGCAGCCAAGATCCGGGATTCATCTCAGATACGCAGTATTTT. It is translated as CASSQDPGFISDTQYF.

The CDR3, as DNA: TGTGCCACCAGTGATCCCGGGACAGGGGCTTCCCCGGATACGCAGTATTTT. Residues: CATSDPGTGASPDTQYF. V and J are TRBV24-1 and TRBJ2-3, with 10 bases lining up with TRBD1. The CDR3 is made up of 17 amino acids. Germline V CDR1 and CDR2: KGHDR, SFDVKD. The ends lost 3 bases at V and 6 bases at J; junction bases unmatched: 11.

The rearrangement joins TRBV6-2 or TRBV6-3 to TRBJ2-4; a possible D gene is TRBD1 (5 bases). The CDR3 runs 15 residues. Germline CDR1 reads MNHEY; CDR2 reads SVGEGT. The V gene lost 5 bases and the J gene lost 3 bases, with 14 bases spanning the gap. The CDR3 nucleotides read TGTGCCAGCAGTGATACAGGAGTGGGCAAAAACATTCAGTACTTC. Protein product: CASSDTGVGKNIQYF.

The chain carries TRBV28 and TRBJ1-1, with D perhaps TRBD1 (6 bases). Deletions cut 4 bases from V and 5 bases from J, with 11 bases between. Germline V CDR1 and CDR2: MDHEN, SYDVKM. This CDR3 spans 13 amino acids. This chain's CDR3 is CASSSGVRTEAFF. CDR3 nucleotides: TGTGCCAGCAGTTCAGGGGTTCGGACTGAAGCTTTCTTT.

This clone turned up a few times. The chain joins TRBV5-6 to TRBJ1-5, with 7 bases aligning to TRBD1. The V segment lost 2 bases and the J segment 6 bases; nucleotides outside the gene matches: 8. The germline V gene has CDR1 SGHDT and CDR2 YYEEEE. The CDR3 spans 15 residues. CDR3 sequence reads: CASSFGGQDGQPQHF. The CDR3 DNA is TGTGCCAGCAGCTTCGGAGGACAGGACGGTCAGCCCCAGCATTTT.

This CDR3 reads CASSYGEEQFF. The CDR3 bases are TGTGCCAGCAGTTATGGTGAGGAGCAGTTCTTC. This sequence joins TRBV6-6 and TRBJ2-1; D gene uncertain. The V end lost 3 bases, the J end lost 10 bases, and 7 bases lay between the germline ends. The CDR3 is 11 amino acids. Germline values: CDR1 MNHNY, CDR2 SVGAGI (reference sequence).

The genes are TRBV6-2 or TRBV6-3 and TRBJ1-2; D is perhaps TRBD1 (5 bases). This CDR3 is 16 amino acids long. The germline V gene encodes CDR1 MNHEY and CDR2 SVGEGT. V was shortened by 2 bases and J by 4 bases, with 17 bases between the two germline ends. CDR3: CASSYGTQGGIYGYTF. Here the CDR3 DNA reads TGTGCCAGCAGTTACGGTACGCAGGGCGGAATCTATGGCTACACCTTC.

This chain links TRBV27 with TRBJ2-3; D ambiguous. Trimming shortened V by 6 bases and J by 4 bases, and 8 bases separated the two germline ends. CDR3 size: 12 residues. Germline-derived CDR1 and CDR2 are MNHEY and SMNVEV (reference sequence). The CDR3 is CASRALADTQYF. CDR3 sequence (DNA): TGTGCCAGCAGAGCGCTCGCAGATACGCAGTATTTT.

The rearrangement links TRBV5-1 to TRBJ2-1; possibly TRBD1 for D (5 bases). V was trimmed by 0 bases and J by 5 bases, leaving 6 bases between them. This CDR3 has 13 amino acids. Germline loops: CDR1 SGHRS, CDR2 YFSETQ. The CDR3: CASSLGRDNEQFF. The DNA of the CDR3 is TGCGCCAGCAGCTTGGGCAGGGACAATGAGCAGTTCTTC. Full variable domain (rest looked up from reference TRBV5-1 and TRBJ2-1): KAGVTQTPRYLIKTRGQQVTLSCSPISGHRSVSWYQQTPGQGLQFLFEYFSETQRNKGNFPGRFSGRQFSNSRSEMNVSTLELGDSALYLCASSLGRDNEQFFGPGTRLTVL.

This sequence joins TRBV19 and TRBJ1-6; 8 nucleotides line up with TRBD1. V lost 5 bases to trimming and J lost 8 bases; unmatched junction nucleotides: 11. There are 16 residues in the CDR3. CDR1 is LNHDA and CDR2 is SQIVND in the germline V gene (reference sequence). The CDR3 is CASSSRTGTGYSPLHF. DNA for the CDR3: TGTGCCAGTAGTTCAAGGACAGGGACTGGCTATTCACCCCTCCACTTT.

The chain couples TRBV30 to TRBJ2-4; no clear D. The CDR3 runs to 14 residues. Germline-derived CDR1 and CDR2 are GTSNPN and SVGIG (reference sequence). V was cut by 1 base and J by 0 bases, with 7 bases left in between. The CDR3, as DNA: TGTGCCTGGAGTGCAGGAATAGCCAAAAACATTCAGTACTTC. This encodes CAWSAGIAKNIQYF.

The rearrangement links TRBV12-5 to TRBJ1-6; D is possibly TRBD1 (6 bases). This CDR3 contains 14 residues. Germline-derived CDR1 and CDR2 are LGHNT and FRNRAP. Trimming stripped 1 base from V and 7 bases from J, with 8 bases between. As DNA, the CDR3 is TGTGCTAGTGGTTTGGGACAGGTCAATTCACCCCTCCACTTT. The encoded protein is CASGLGQVNSPLHF.

The rearrangement joins TRBV19 to TRBJ2-1; 14 positions agree with TRBD2. From germline, CDR1 is LNHDA and CDR2 SQIVND (reference sequence). The trim removed 9 bases at V and 1 base at J, leaving 8 bases unmatched. The length of the CDR3 is 17 residues. The CDR3 DNA is TGTGCCAGCGCCGGGACTAGCGGGGGAGTGTCCTACAATGAGCAGTTCTTC. It is translated as CASAGTSGGVSYNEQFF.

The J gene is TRBJ1-4, the V gene TRBV19; TRBD1 is a possible D gene (5 bases). CDR1 and CDR2 (germline): LNHDA, SQIVND (reference sequence). The CDR3 loop spans 17 amino acids. Trimming removed 4 bases from V and 0 bases from J, with 15 bases in between. The chain's CDR3 is CASSTTGHEATNEKLFF. Here the CDR3 DNA reads TGTGCCAGTAGTACAACAGGTCATGAAGCAACTAATGAAAAACTGTTTTTT.